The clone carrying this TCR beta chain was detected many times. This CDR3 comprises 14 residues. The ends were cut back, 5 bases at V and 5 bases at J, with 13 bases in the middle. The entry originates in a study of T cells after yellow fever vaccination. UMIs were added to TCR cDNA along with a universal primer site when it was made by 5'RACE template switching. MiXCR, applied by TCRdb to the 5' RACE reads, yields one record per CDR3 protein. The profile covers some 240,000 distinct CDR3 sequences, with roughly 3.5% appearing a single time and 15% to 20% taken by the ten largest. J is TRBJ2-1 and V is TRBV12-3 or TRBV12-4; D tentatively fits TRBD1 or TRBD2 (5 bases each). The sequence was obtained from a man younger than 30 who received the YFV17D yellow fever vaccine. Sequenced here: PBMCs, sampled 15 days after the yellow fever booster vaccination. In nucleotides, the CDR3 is TGTGCCAGCAGTGGCCCCGGGGCTAACAATGAGCAGTTCTTC. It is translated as CASSGPGANNEQFF.